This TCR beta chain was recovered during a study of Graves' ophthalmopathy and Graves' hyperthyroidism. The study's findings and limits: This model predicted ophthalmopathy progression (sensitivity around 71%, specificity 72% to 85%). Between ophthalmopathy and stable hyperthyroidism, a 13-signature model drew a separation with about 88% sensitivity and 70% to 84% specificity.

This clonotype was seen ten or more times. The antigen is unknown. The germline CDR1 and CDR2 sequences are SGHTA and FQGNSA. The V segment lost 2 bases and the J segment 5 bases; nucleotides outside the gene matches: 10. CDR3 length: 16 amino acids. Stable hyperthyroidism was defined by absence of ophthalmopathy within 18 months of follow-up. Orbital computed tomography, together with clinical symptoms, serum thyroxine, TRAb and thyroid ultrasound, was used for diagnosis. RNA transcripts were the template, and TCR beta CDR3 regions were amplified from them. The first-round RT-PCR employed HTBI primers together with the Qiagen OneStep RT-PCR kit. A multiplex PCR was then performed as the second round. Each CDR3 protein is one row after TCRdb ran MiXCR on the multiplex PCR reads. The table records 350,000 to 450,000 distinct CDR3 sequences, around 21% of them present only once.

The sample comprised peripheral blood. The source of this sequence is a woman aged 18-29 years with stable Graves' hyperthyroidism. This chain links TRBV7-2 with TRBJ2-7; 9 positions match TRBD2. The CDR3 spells CASSLTWAGGFDEQYF. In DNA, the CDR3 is TGTGCCAGCAGCTTAACTTGGGCGGGAGGGTTTGACGAGCAGTACTTC.